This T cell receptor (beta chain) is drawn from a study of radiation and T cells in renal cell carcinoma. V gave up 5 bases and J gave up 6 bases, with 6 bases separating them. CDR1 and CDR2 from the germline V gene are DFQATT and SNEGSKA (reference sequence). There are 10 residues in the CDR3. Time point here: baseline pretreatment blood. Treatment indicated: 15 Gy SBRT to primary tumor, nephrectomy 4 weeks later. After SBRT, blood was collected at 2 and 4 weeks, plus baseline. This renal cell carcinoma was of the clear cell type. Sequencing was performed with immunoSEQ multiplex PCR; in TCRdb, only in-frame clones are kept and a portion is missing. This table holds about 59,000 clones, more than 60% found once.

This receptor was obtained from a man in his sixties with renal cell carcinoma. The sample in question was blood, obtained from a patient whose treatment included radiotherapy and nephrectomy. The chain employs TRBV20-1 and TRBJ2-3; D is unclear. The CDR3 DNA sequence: TGCAGTGCTGTATTGGATACGCAGTATTTT. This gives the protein CSAVLDTQYF.